This T cell receptor (beta chain) was profiled in a study of T-cell reconstitution after alpha-beta-depleted transplantation in children. Study results and caveats: Newly made T cells mostly supplied T-cell counts and diversity one year after transplant. As was reported, about two months after transplant, alpha-beta T cells came from several hundred expanded graft clones. High day-60 TCRbeta diversity in some patients came from surviving recipient T cells and thymic progenitors.

Deletions cut 0 bases from V and 5 bases from J, with 18 bases between. From germline, CDR1 is SGHRS and CDR2 YFSETQ. This CDR3 has 16 amino acids. The authors prepared the TCRbeta library with unique molecular identifiers. TCRdb independently ran MiXCR on the PCR reads; one entry per CDR3 protein. This sample yields more than 100,000 distinct CDR3 sequences, of which more than 20% are seen a single time; 8% to 11% belongs to the top ten. Turning to this clonotype: The antigen is undetermined.

The sequence came from a male patient between 2 and 10 years old who had a stem cell transplant for chronic granulomatous disease, so the T cells may come from the graft donor. This rearrangement joins TRBV5-1 to TRBJ2-7; D might be TRBD1 (6 bases). The specimen comprised PBMCs, mostly from graft donor cells, sampled 180 days after TCRalphabeta/CD19-depleted stem cell transplant. The CDR3 sequence: CASSLVGHREGNEQYF. CDR3 in DNA: TGCGCCAGCAGCTTGGTCGGCCACAGGGAAGGAAACGAGCAGTACTTC.